One and the same sample provided the 14 T cell receptor beta chains below, sequenced in a study of beta chain features in type 1 diabetes. Study-wide results and caveats: When Type 1 diabetes patients were examined, their TCRB CDR3s proved moderately but significantly shorter in all four CD4+ subsets.

Antigen specificity for these receptors is unknown. The entirety of the isolated RNA underwent reverse transcription, so expressed TCRB transcripts were sequenced. Method: immunoSEQ multiplex PCR; TCRdb's copy keeps in-frame clones and lacks some. The sample holds over 150,000 clones, around a tenth seen once. The sequenced sample was central memory CD4+ T cells from blood. Receptors were obtained from a man under 40 with type 1 diabetes.

V gene TRBV21-1 combines with J gene TRBJ1-1; the table's D call of TRBD1 was not tested on the DNA. TRBV21-1 is tagged as a pseudogene. CDR3 length equals 16 residues. This chain's CDR3 is CASSLRTVNMNTEAFF. For the CDR3, the DNA is TGTGCCAGCAGCTTACGGACAGTTAACATGAACACTGAAGCTTTCTTT.

In its sample, this clone was seen a few times. The chain is built from TRBV18 and TRBJ2-1; TRBD1 might be the D (6 bases). Germline V gives CDR1 KGHSH, CDR2 LQKENI. Trimming stripped 4 bases from V and 0 bases from J, with 19 bases between. There are 18 residues in the CDR3. CDR3 sequence reads: CASSLYISTGSSYNEQFF. CDR3 DNA: TGTGCCAGCTCACTTTACATAAGCACAGGGAGCTCCTACAATGAGCAGTTCTTC.

J is TRBJ1-2 and V is TRBV7-9; TRBD1 is a possible D gene (6 bases). V was cut by 5 bases and J by 5 bases, with 9 bases left in between. Looked up from germline, CDR1 is SEHNR and CDR2 is FQNEAQ (reference sequence). This CDR3 is 12 amino acids long. The DNA for the CDR3 is TGTGCCAGCAGCCAGGACAGTTATGGCTACACCTTC. Its translation is CASSQDSYGYTF.

The chain is built from TRBV11-2 and TRBJ2-1; TRBD2 matches 8 bases. Germline V gene lookup returns CDR1 SGHAT and CDR2 FQNNGV. The CDR3 is 15 amino acids. V shed 2 bases, J shed 10 bases, and the junction held 10 bases outside the gene matches. CDR3 nucleotide sequence: TGTGCCAGCAGCTTAAGAGGGACTAGTGCGGGGGAGCAGTTCTTC. It encodes CASSLRGTSAGEQFF.

This clone was seen more than once but under ten times. V is TRBV28 and J is TRBJ2-1; no clear D gene. Germline CDR1 MDHEN, CDR2 SYDVKM. Deletions cut 7 bases from V and 12 bases from J, with 13 bases between. The CDR3 runs to 11 residues. Here the CDR3 reads CASTANFAQFF. In DNA, the CDR3 is TGTGCCAGCACCGCTAACTTTGCGCAGTTCTTC.

The chain links TRBV2 to TRBJ1-5, with D possibly matching TRBD1 (6 bases). CDR3 length equals 16 residues. The germline V and J ends were trimmed by 6 bases and 5 bases, with 20 bases remaining between them. The germline CDR1 and CDR2 sequences are SNHLY and FYNNEI. The CDR3 is CASSTTTGPGDQPQHF. The CDR3 DNA reads TGTGCCAGCAGCACCACGACAGGCCCCGGAGATCAGCCCCAGCATTTT.

This clone was seen a few times. V and J are TRBV7-2 and TRBJ2-5, with 8 positions matching TRBD1. CDR1 is SGHTA, CDR2 FQGNSA, per germline. V lost 5 bases to trimming and J lost 1 base; unmatched junction nucleotides: 3. The CDR3 loop spans 14 amino acids. The CDR3 protein is CASSRTGIQETQYF. For the CDR3, the DNA is TGTGCCAGCAGCCGGACAGGGATCCAAGAGACCCAGTACTTC.

The chain employs TRBV30 and TRBJ1-6; 9 nucleotides line up with TRBD1. The CDR3 extends over 11 amino acids. CDR1 and CDR2 (germline): GTSNPN, SVGIG (reference sequence). After removal of 7 bases from V and 14 bases from J, the junction contained 6 bases not matched to a gene. CDR3 in amino acids: CASGQGSSLHF. For the CDR3, the DNA is TGTGCCTCCGGACAGGGGTCGTCCCTCCACTTT.

This chain connects TRBV19 to TRBJ2-3; D not resolved. Germline V gene lookup returns CDR1 LNHDA and CDR2 SQIVND (reference sequence). V lost 7 bases and J lost 0, with 11 bases in between. This CDR3 has 14 amino acids. CDR3 nucleotides: TGTGCCAGTACCTCCCACGGGAGCACAGATACGCAGTATTTT. This sequence encodes CASTSHGSTDTQYF.

The chain couples TRBV5-1 to TRBJ2-1, with D possibly TRBD2 on 6 matching bases. The germline gives CDR1 SGHRS, CDR2 YFSETQ. Trimming removed 1 base from V and 3 bases from J, with 14 bases in between. The CDR3 sequence is 16 residues long. CDR3 nucleotide sequence: TGCGCCAGCAGCTTGTTGTCTTCGGACTACTACAATGAGCAGTTCTTC. It yields the protein CASSLLSSDYYNEQFF.

This chain joins TRBV9 and TRBJ2-1; TRBD2 matches at 8 bases. Germline V gene lookup returns CDR1 SGDLS and CDR2 YYNGEE. Trimming took 0 bases from V and 1 from J; bases not matched to a gene: 6. This CDR3 has 17 residues. DNA for the CDR3: TGTGCCAGCAGCGTAGGCGGGACTAGTTATTCCTACAATGAGCAGTTCTTC. It codes for CASSVGGTSYSYNEQFF. Filled out from reference TRBV9 and TRBJ2-1, the complete variable domain reads DSGVTQTPKHLITATGQRVTLRCSPRSGDLSVYWYQQSLDQGLQFLIQYYNGEERAKGNILERFSAQQFPDLHSELNLSSLELGDSALYFCASSVGGTSYSYNEQFFGPGTRLTVL.

The chain carries TRBV5-4 and TRBJ1-2, with TRBD1 as a possible D gene (6 bases). Trimming shortened V by 4 bases and J by 7 bases, and 17 bases separated the two germline ends. The CDR3 loop spans 14 amino acids. The germline V gene encodes CDR1 SGHNT and CDR2 YYREEE (reference sequence). The CDR3 bases are TGTGCCAGCAGCGAAGCTTTGATAGGGGGTGGCTACACCTTC. Encoded protein: CASSEALIGGGYTF.

The chain is built from TRBV27 and TRBJ2-7; D uncertain. Trimming took off 4 bases at V and 2 bases at J, with 15 bases between the two ends. Germline assignment: CDR1 MNHEY and CDR2 SMNVEV (reference sequence). This CDR3 has 15 amino acids. The CDR3 DNA follows: TGTGCCAGCAGTTCCCCCCGGCAGGCCACCTACGAGCAGTACTTC. It yields the protein CASSSPRQATYEQYF.

The J gene is TRBJ1-2, the V gene TRBV23-1, with 8 bases fitting TRBD1. TRBV23-1 is annotated as an ORF whose role is uncertain. Germline trimming cut 7 bases from V and 6 bases from J; bases unmatched to any gene: 7. The CDR3 is 13 residues long. For the CDR3, the DNA is TGCGCCAGCATTCACAGGGGGAAGAATGGCTACACCTTC. Translated, it gives CASIHRGKNGYTF.